A selection of T cell receptor beta chains follows, all from one sample in a study of PD-1 blockade in classical Hodgkin lymphoma. Measured with immunoSEQ multiplex PCR; TCRdb has only the in-frame clones, and not every one. Here the sample spans some 90,000 clones, 85% to 95% being singletons. The sequencing here drew on peripheral blood mononuclear cells (PBMCs), taken before the second cycle of nivolumab. These receptor sequences come from a human donor with classical Hodgkin lymphoma. Both conserved end residues are part of each CDR3. Clone size is not always given. Where it is, it says once, few, many or a class for expanded clones.

V: TRBV7-6
J: TRBJ2-7
size: -
CDR3: CASSLSDGSYEQYF

V: TRBV7-9
J: TRBJ2-3
size: -
CDR3: CASSSPVSKGTDTQYF

V: TRBV25-1
J: TRBJ2-4
size: few
CDR3: CASSGGVKNIQYF

V: TRBV5-1
J: TRBJ1-3
size: -
CDR3: CASSLSVRGQGNTIYF

V: TRBV5-1
J: TRBJ2-2
size: -
CDR3: CASSSSRGGGELFF

V: TRBV18
J: TRBJ1-1
size: -
CDR3: CASSPRGAPRTNTEAFF

V: TRBV20-1
J: TRBJ2-7
size: -
CDR3: CSATTDDEQYF

V: TRBV28
J: TRBJ2-3
size: -
CDR3: CASSEGGPDTQYF

V: TRBV6-4
J: TRBJ2-3
size: -
CDR3: CASSDSTSGYTDTQYF

V: TRBV2
J: TRBJ1-4
size: -
CDR3: CASRRESNEKLFF

V: TRBV10-1
J: TRBJ1-1
size: -
CDR3: CASSGGGRAEAFF

V: TRBV30
J: TRBJ2-5
size: -
CDR3: CAWSHYSGSPETQYF

V: TRBV19
J: TRBJ2-6
size: -
CDR3: CASKRAAGANVLTF

V: TRBV27
J: TRBJ1-5
size: -
CDR3: CASSLSWGPNQPQHF

V: TRBV5-4
J: TRBJ1-5
size: -
CDR3: CASSDRGSQPQHF

V: TRBV5-1
J: TRBJ2-5
size: -
CDR3: CASSLGVQETQYF

V: TRBV6-5
J: TRBJ1-1
size: once
CDR3: CASSYGRDTEAFF

V: TRBV28
J: TRBJ2-1
size: -
CDR3: CASSLPTSGRLEQFF

V: TRBV2
J: TRBJ2-3
size: -
CDR3: CASSVGTSGTTDTQYF

V: TRBV6-1
J: TRBJ2-1
size: -
CDR3: CASGVLAGSRNEQFF

V: TRBV28
J: TRBJ1-4
size: -
CDR3: CASSPTGLSEKLFF

V: TRBV9
J: TRBJ2-7
size: -
CDR3: CASSVGAGSRSYEQYF

V: TRBV19
J: TRBJ2-5
size: -
CDR3: CASSIVDSEGETQYF

V: TRBV7-8
J: TRBJ2-5
size: -
CDR3: CASSSGTGETQYF

V: TRBV4-1
J: TRBJ2-7
size: -
CDR3: CASSQDPRLAGVYEQYF

V: TRBV9
J: TRBJ2-3
size: -
CDR3: CASSQGGGPADTQYF

V: TRBV27
J: TRBJ2-5
size: -
CDR3: CASAPRFLRLAGGETQYF

V: TRBV27
J: TRBJ1-2
size: -
CDR3: CASSGTALNYGYTF

V: TRBV28
J: TRBJ1-1
size: -
CDR3: CASSPLGVHTEAFF

V: TRBV4-1
J: TRBJ2-7
size: -
CDR3: CASSQEQGYEQYF

V: TRBV28
J: TRBJ1-5
size: -
CDR3: CASSLEVQPQHF

V: TRBV7-3
J: TRBJ1-1
size: -
CDR3: CASSSWGQTEAFF

V: TRBV7-7
J: TRBJ1-5
size: -
CDR3: CASSRDRSNQPQHF

V: TRBV27
J: TRBJ2-1
size: -
CDR3: CASSLAGYNEQFF

V: TRBV7-9
J: TRBJ1-4
size: -
CDR3: CASSDRDRGPNEKLFF

V: TRBV7-2
J: TRBJ2-3
size: -
CDR3: CASSFWRTVSTDTQYF

V: TRBV5-6
J: TRBJ1-2
size: -
CDR3: CASSQGNANYGYTF

V: TRBV27
J: TRBJ1-1
size: -
CDR3: CASSSGGSRTEAFF

V: TRBV6-1
J: TRBJ1-1
size: once
CDR3: CASRAVSTEAFF

V: TRBV28
J: TRBJ2-4
size: -
CDR3: CATHPPLVSKNIQYF

V: TRBV2
J: TRBJ1-2
size: -
CDR3: CASSGTGRNYGYTF

V: TRBV5-6
J: TRBJ2-1
size: -
CDR3: CASSYTHGAGGGLREQFF

V: TRBV5-5
J: TRBJ2-7
size: once
CDR3: CASSGTGTISSYEQYF

V: TRBV28
J: TRBJ1-1
size: -
CDR3: CASSLILGAENTEAFF

V: TRBV29-1
J: TRBJ2-1
size: -
CDR3: CSVEFPYNEQFF

V: TRBV29-1
J: TRBJ2-3
size: -
CDR3: CSVAGTGEDTQYF

V: TRBV7-6
J: TRBJ2-3
size: -
CDR3: CASSLDAGLSTDTQYF

V: TRBV28
J: TRBJ2-2
size: -
CDR3: CASSFPGELFF

V: TRBV7-7
J: TRBJ1-4
size: -
CDR3: CASSTSTNEKLFF

V: TRBV7-9
J: TRBJ2-7
size: -
CDR3: CASSSPDRGAYEQYF

V: TRBV7-2
J: TRBJ1-5
size: -
CDR3: CASSRGDTSNQPQHF

V: TRBV28
J: TRBJ1-1
size: -
CDR3: CASSLGGRVSTEAFF

V: TRBV9
J: TRBJ1-5
size: -
CDR3: CASSVGVEGTGGLLSNQPQHF

V: TRBV19
J: TRBJ2-1
size: -
CDR3: CASSNVVGTGGHEQFF

V: TRBV28
J: TRBJ2-3
size: -
CDR3: CASSQPLGGDTQYF

V: TRBV13
J: TRBJ1-3
size: -
CDR3: CASSLGGDTIYF

V: TRBV29-1
J: TRBJ1-1
size: few
CDR3: CSGRTANTEAFF

V: TRBV27
J: TRBJ1-4
size: -
CDR3: CASSEVGTGGIVSGRGKKLFF

V: TRBV15
J: TRBJ1-5
size: -
CDR3: CATSREGALGAYNQPQHF